The T cell receptor beta chain described here comes from a study of regulatory T cells in long-lasting Graves disease. For the study at large: New Graves' disease cases had less than 3 months of antithyroid drugs. Study-level points and caveats: Results may be inaccurate due to the small sample size.

Sample time point: newly diagnosed GD, antithyroid drugs for less than 3 months. PBMC-derived RNA was used for the TCR library. Libraries of TCR beta came from iRepertoire HTBI primers plus Arm-PCR of CDR3 regions. In TCRdb, the multiplex PCR reads were re-called with MiXCR into one record per CDR3 protein. The table shows about 360,000 distinct CDR3 sequences, with about 16% occurring only once. This clonotype turned up a few times. The antigen is undetermined. A further study also used this sample, focusing on T cells in Graves' hyperthyroidism and ophthalmopathy.

The source material was peripheral blood mononuclear cells (PBMCs), sampled at new diagnosis, from a patient treated with antithyroid drugs. This sequence originates from a woman aged 18-29 years with Graves disease.

CDR3: CAISETSGGAGELFF. The CDR3 DNA sequence: TGTGCCATCAGTGAAACTAGCGGGGGGGCCGGGGAGCTGTTTTTT. This chain uses TRBV10-3 with TRBJ2-2; 13 nucleotides agree with TRBD2. The germline gives CDR1 ENHRY, CDR2 SYGVKD. V lost 3 bases to trimming and J lost 6 bases; unmatched junction nucleotides: 1. The CDR3 has 15 amino acids.